The 10 T cell receptor beta chains below come from one sample, sequenced in a study of cytomegalovirus exposure and HLA in healthy donors. The study ran its PCR with 60 Vbeta and 13 Jbeta primers. The table came from immunoSEQ multiplex PCR; TCRdb's copy has only in-frame clones and leaves some out. The sample records 140,000 to 150,000 clones, 70% to 80% being singletons. Sample: PBMCs. These TCRs come from a middle-aged man in good health and CMV-seropositive.

The rearrangement joins TRBV28 to TRBJ2-1; D is unclear. Germline lookup yields CDR1 MDHEN and CDR2 SYDVKM. V dropped 5 bases and J dropped 7 bases, with 24 bases sitting between them. The CDR3 sequence is 17 residues long. CDR3 sequence reads: CASSPLLQAQRINEQFF. CDR3 sequence (DNA): TGTGCCAGCAGTCCACTCTTACAAGCGCAAAGGATTAATGAGCAGTTCTTC.

This clone appeared once. This chain connects TRBV18 to TRBJ1-1, with D perhaps matching TRBD1 (5 bases). Trimming stripped 4 bases from V and 4 bases from J, with 10 bases between. The CDR3 is made up of 13 amino acids. Per the germline V gene, CDR1 is KGHSH and CDR2 is LQKENI. The CDR3 bases are TGTGCCAGCTCACTCTGGGGCGGCACTGAAGCTTTCTTT. Amino acids: CASSLWGGTEAFF.

This chain joins TRBV2 and TRBJ1-1; D remains ambiguous. Germline V gene lookup returns CDR1 SNHLY and CDR2 FYNNEI. V lost 7 bases and J lost 1, with 10 bases in between. The CDR3 runs 13 residues. The CDR3 coding sequence is TGTGCCAGCAAGCTTAACCAGAACACTGAAGCTTTCTTT. Residues: CASKLNQNTEAFF.

This clone appeared a few times. The chain is built from TRBV7-3 and TRBJ2-3, with TRBD2 as a possible D gene (7 bases). This CDR3 is built from 17 residues. Trimming removed 2 bases at V and 7 bases at J, with 22 bases between. CDR1 and CDR2 from the germline V gene are SGHTA and FQGTGA. The CDR3 protein is CASSLRGDYLGAHTQYF. In DNA form, the CDR3 reads TGTGCCAGCAGCTTACGGGGGGACTACTTGGGGGCCCATACGCAGTATTTT.

This clone was recorded once. The chain couples TRBV19 to TRBJ1-1; a possible D gene is TRBD1 (6 bases). Germline CDR1 is LNHDA and CDR2 is SQIVND (reference sequence). Trimming stripped 7 bases from V and 9 bases from J, with 15 bases between. The CDR3 totals 12 residues. CDR3 residues: CASIGGRGKAFF. DNA for the CDR3: TGTGCCAGTATAGGGGGACGAGGTAAAGCTTTCTTT. The full variable domain, completed using reference TRBV19 and TRBJ1-1, is DGGITQSPKYLFRKEGQNVTLSCEQNLNHDAMYWYRQDPGQGLRLIYYSQIVNDFQKGDIAEGYSVSREKKESFPLTVTSAQKNPTAFYLCASIGGRGKAFFGQGTRLTVV.

V is TRBV11-2 and J is TRBJ2-7; D ambiguous. The CDR3 covers 14 residues. Germline V gene data show CDR1 as SGHAT and CDR2 as FQNNGV. Trimming left V 5 bases short and J 4 bases short, with 15 bases between. The CDR3 coding sequence is TGTGCCAGCAGCACGCGTGCAGGTCCATACGAGCAGTACTTC. The encoded protein is CASSTRAGPYEQYF.

The V and J genes are TRBV6-6 and TRBJ1-2, with D possibly being TRBD1 (5 bases). Trimming removed 2 bases from V and 1 base from J, with 14 bases in between. The germline V gene encodes CDR1 MNHNY and CDR2 SVGAGI (reference sequence). This CDR3 is 16 amino acids long. The CDR3 DNA sequence: TGTGCCAGCAGTTACCATCAGGGTTTTTTTAACTATGGCTACACCTTC. Amino acid sequence: CASSYHQGFFNYGYTF.

The rearrangement uses TRBV19 and TRBJ1-1; D unclear. The CDR3 consists of 16 residues. V was shortened by 3 bases and J by 4 bases, with 18 bases between the two germline ends. Germline V gene lookup returns CDR1 LNHDA and CDR2 SQIVND (reference sequence). The CDR3 DNA sequence: TGTGCCAGTAGTATTGACGGAGGTTCGGTCAGCACTGAAGCTTTCTTT. Residues: CASSIDGGSVSTEAFF.

The rearrangement uses TRBV11-2 and TRBJ2-1; TRBD1 matches at 7 bases. J lost 9 bases, V lost 5 bases, and 10 bases had no gene match. The CDR3 length is 14 residues. Germline CDR1 SGHAT, CDR2 FQNNGV. The CDR3 region is CASSPPDRVFEQFF. CDR3 nucleotides: TGTGCCAGCAGCCCGCCCGACAGGGTCTTTGAGCAGTTCTTC.

This clone showed up just once. The rearrangement links TRBV14 to TRBJ2-7; D gene unclear. Trimming removed 0 bases at V and 9 bases at J, with 12 bases between. Per germline, CDR1 SGHDN and CDR2 FVKESK. This CDR3 is 13 amino acids long. The CDR3 bases are TGTGCCAGCAGCCAAGATTCGGTTACGAGGCAGTACTTC. Translating it yields CASSQDSVTRQYF.